The source of this T cell receptor beta chain is a study of cytomegalovirus exposure and HLA in healthy donors. Study results and limitations: There were around 160 TCR beta chains listed as cytomegalovirus-associated.

Germline values: CDR1 SGHDN, CDR2 FVKESK. The length of the CDR3 is 16 residues. V was cut by 1 base and J by 6 bases, with 17 bases left in between. This clone was picked up one time. The antigen is unknown. The PCR had 60 Vbeta and 13 Jbeta primers. Some clones are missing from TCRdb's copy, which holds only in-frame ones; the method was immunoSEQ multiplex PCR. The sample lists tens of thousands of clones; more than 50% were seen once. The sequenced sample was PBMCs. The V and J genes are TRBV14 and TRBJ2-3; D perhaps matches TRBD2 (5 bases). This receptor was taken from a middle-aged woman in good health and CMV-seropositive. CDR3 bases: TGTGCCAGCAGCCAAGGCTTAGGACTGGGAAGGGATACGCAGTATTTT. Translated, it gives CASSQGLGLGRDTQYF.